The T cell receptor (beta chain) described here comes from a study of cytomegalovirus exposure and HLA in healthy donors. With 1 base clipped from V and 8 bases from J, the junction kept 6 bases outside the gene matches. Per germline, CDR1 SGHDT and CDR2 YYEEEE. This CDR3 spans 14 amino acids. Amplification used 60 Vbeta primers and 13 Jbeta primers. Libraries were prepared by immunoSEQ multiplex PCR; TCRdb keeps only in-frame clonotypes and omits some of them. Of over 130,000 clones in the sample, roughly 80% are singletons; the top ten hold 1.2%. Samples came from healthy bone marrow donors. Comment on this clone: What it recognizes is unknown.

Whole-study results and caveats: Associated with cytomegalovirus, according to the listing, were some 180 TCR beta chains.

Sequenced material: PBMCs. J is TRBJ1-2 and V is TRBV5-6; 9 bases are shared with TRBD1. This TCR came from a female donor in good health and CMV-seronegative. CDR3 DNA sequence: TGTGCCAGCAGCTTGAGACAGGGGGAGGAGGGCTACACCTTC. Translated: CASSLRQGEEGYTF.